One sample yielded the 9 T cell receptor beta chains listed below, sequenced in a study of blood T cell repertoires in COVID-19. Produced via immunoSEQ multiplex PCR; TCRdb's table is partial and in-frame only. The data hold about 81,000 clones, with roughly 86% observed a single time. The material sequenced was peripheral blood. The receptor set was obtained from a man aged 55 to 70 with acute or convalescent COVID-19.

This chain connects TRBV6-5 to TRBJ2-3; 9 nucleotides line up with TRBD1. This CDR3 is built from 15 residues. J lost 0 bases, V lost 4 bases, and 2 bases had no gene match. Germline-derived CDR1 and CDR2 are MNHEY and SVGAGI. In DNA, the CDR3 is TGTGCCAGCAGTTCCGGGACAGGGAGCACAGATACGCAGTATTTT. Amino acids: CASSSGTGSTDTQYF.

The chain uses TRBV15 and TRBJ2-3, with 8 bases lining up with TRBD2. This CDR3 comprises 15 residues. After removal of 3 bases from V and 6 bases from J, the junction contained 8 bases not matched to a gene. The germline CDR1 and CDR2 sequences are LNHNV and YYDKDF (reference sequence). CDR3: CATSRNGRAGDTQYF. In DNA, the CDR3 is TGTGCCACCAGCAGGAACGGGAGGGCCGGGGATACGCAGTATTTT.

This chain links TRBV4-3 with TRBJ2-3; 8 positions match TRBD2. Trimming at V came to 1 base and at J to 5 bases, leaving 8 bases not matched to a gene. The CDR3 loop spans 16 amino acids. Germline CDR1 and CDR2: LGHNA and YSLEER. The CDR3 DNA is TGCGCCAGCAGCCAAGTAACGGGGGGGCCTAGAGATACGCAGTATTTT. It specifies CASSQVTGGPRDTQYF.

Notes on this clone: The sample contains more than one DNA sequence encoding this CDR3. The rearrangement links TRBV5-1 to TRBJ1-1; no reliable D call. The CDR3 is 14 residues long. The germline V gene encodes CDR1 SGHRS and CDR2 YFSETQ. The V gene lost 1 base and the J gene lost 1 base, with 8 bases spanning the gap. Here the CDR3 DNA reads TGCGCCAGCAGCTTGCAGGCCACGAACACTGAAGCTTTCTTT. Translation gives CASSLQATNTEAFF.

The chain carries TRBV5-1 and TRBJ2-7; a weak D match, TRBD1 (6 bases). The length of the CDR3 is 13 residues. Per the germline V gene, CDR1 is SGHRS and CDR2 is YFSETQ. Trimming left V 4 bases short and J 3 bases short, with 11 bases between. CDR3 nucleotide sequence: TGCGCCAGCAGCATCCAGGGGAACTACGAGCAGTACTTC. Protein: CASSIQGNYEQYF.

This rearrangement joins TRBV7-2 to TRBJ2-5; D call uncertain. The germline V and J ends were trimmed by 3 bases and 2 bases, with 7 bases remaining between them. Per germline, CDR1 SGHTA and CDR2 FQGNSA. The length of the CDR3 is 13 residues. The CDR3 loop reads CASSFERQETQYF. DNA of the CDR3: TGTGCCAGCAGCTTTGAACGGCAAGAGACCCAGTACTTC. Drawing the rest from reference TRBV7-2 and TRBJ2-5, the complete variable domain is GAGVSQSPSNKVTEKGKDVELRCDPISGHTALYWYRQSLGQGLEFLIYFQGNSAPDKSGLPSDRFSAERTGGSVSTLTIQRTQQEDSAVYLCASSFERQETQYFGPGTRLLVL.

V is TRBV19 and J is TRBJ2-1; TRBD1 matches 12 bases. Per germline, CDR1 LNHDA and CDR2 SQIVND (reference sequence). The J segment lost 5 bases and the V segment lost 6 bases, leaving 8 bases of the junction unmatched. The CDR3 totals 16 residues. CDR3 in DNA: TGTGCCAGTAGGAAACTGGGGACAGGGGGCAACAATGAGCAGTTCTTC. Amino acids: CASRKLGTGGNNEQFF.

The rearrangement joins TRBV2 to TRBJ2-2; 8 bases match TRBD1. The germline V gene has CDR1 SNHLY and CDR2 FYNNEI. Trimming removed 5 bases from V and 6 bases from J; junction bases left unmatched: 11. The CDR3 extends over 16 amino acids. The CDR3 nucleotides are TGTGCCAGCAGTTGGGACAGGCTGCAAACCGCCGGGGAGCTGTTTTTT. The encoded protein is CASSWDRLQTAGELFF. The whole variable domain, filled in from reference TRBV2 and TRBJ2-2, reads EPEVTQTPSHQVTQMGQEVILRCVPISNHLYFYWYRQILGQKVEFLVSFYNNEISEKSEIFDDQFSVERPDGSNFTLKIRSTKLEDSAMYFCASSWDRLQTAGELFFGEGSRLTVL.

The chain carries TRBV19 and TRBJ2-7; 11 bases are a match to TRBD2. The CDR3 length is 16 residues. Unmatched junction bases numbered 6, after V lost 1 base and J lost 4 bases. The germline V gene encodes CDR1 LNHDA and CDR2 SQIVND (reference sequence). CDR3 loop: CASSIGGTSGTYEQYF. The CDR3 bases are TGTGCCAGTAGTATAGGCGGGACTAGCGGAACATACGAGCAGTACTTC.